These 7 T cell receptor beta chains were all obtained from the same sample, sequenced in a study of blood T cell repertoires in COVID-19. The assay was immunoSEQ multiplex PCR, and TCRdb's table has in-frame clones only and misses some. This sample has under 130,000 clones, with around 91% found just once. Material: peripheral blood. The receptors shown here come from a woman of 80 years or more with acute or convalescent COVID-19.

The genes are TRBV9 and TRBJ1-1; no firm D call. CDR1 is SGDLS, CDR2 YYNGEE, per germline. The CDR3 has 15 residues. Trimming removed 0 bases at V and 1 base at J, with 10 bases between. The CDR3 DNA sequence: TGTGCCAGCAGCGTAGGTAGCACAAGGAACACTGAAGCTTTCTTT. Protein: CASSVGSTRNTEAFF.

V and J are TRBV7-9 and TRBJ1-1; 7 bases agree with TRBD1. V lost 5 bases to trimming and J lost 1 base; unmatched junction nucleotides: 1. The CDR3 sequence is 13 residues long. CDR1 SEHNR and CDR2 FQNEAQ come from the germline V gene (reference sequence). CDR3 coding DNA: TGTGCCAGCAGCCGGGACAGGAACACTGAAGCTTTCTTT. Protein sequence: CASSRDRNTEAFF.

The chain joins TRBV5-4 to TRBJ1-3; D not certain. This CDR3 is 16 amino acids long. Trimming cost V 4 bases and J 0 bases, with 14 bases left between them. CDR1 is SGHNT, CDR2 YYREEE, per germline (reference sequence). CDR3: CASSLPSGSSGNTIYF. Written as DNA, the CDR3 is TGTGCCAGCAGCCTCCCTTCCGGGAGCTCTGGAAACACCATATATTTT.

The V gene is TRBV5-3, the J gene TRBJ1-1; 8 nucleotides line up with TRBD1. TRBV5-3 is an ORF, and what it does is uncertain. The CDR3 consists of 19 residues. V gave up 0 bases and J gave up 3 bases; unmatched junction bases: 16. CDR3 coding DNA: TGTGCCAGAAGCTTGGATGGGGTAGGACAGGGACGGAGGGACACTGAAGCTTTCTTT. This translates into CARSLDGVGQGRRDTEAFF.

This chain uses TRBV3-1 (or the pseudogene TRBV3-2) with TRBJ2-1; 10 bases align to TRBD2. The CDR3 totals 16 residues. The germline V gene encodes CDR1 LGHDT and CDR2 YNNKEL (reference sequence). Trimming took 4 bases from V and 5 from J; bases not matched to a gene: 8. The CDR3 region has the DNA TGTGCCAGCAGCCCCCAGGACAGCGGGGGGGACAATGAGCAGTTCTTC. Its translation is CASSPQDSGGDNEQFF.

The rearrangement uses TRBV2 and TRBJ1-2; a weak D match, TRBD1 (5 bases). Trimming took off 4 bases at V and 4 bases at J, with 10 bases between the two ends. The germline V gene encodes CDR1 SNHLY and CDR2 FYNNEI. This CDR3 has 13 residues. The CDR3 here is CASSAGGFYGYTF. For the CDR3, the DNA is TGTGCCAGCAGTGCCGGGGGGTTCTATGGCTACACCTTC.

This chain links TRBV5-5 with TRBJ1-6, with TRBD1 matching 9 bases. The CDR3 spans 15 residues. Germline values: CDR1 SGHKS, CDR2 YYEKEE (reference sequence). With 4 bases clipped from V and 7 bases from J, the junction kept 6 bases outside the gene matches. This CDR3 is CASSAAGTGNSPLHF. As DNA, the CDR3 is TGTGCCAGCAGCGCCGCCGGGACAGGGAATTCACCCCTCCACTTT.